The entry below gives a single T cell receptor (beta chain) sequence along with its context. Method: immunoSEQ multiplex PCR; TCRdb's copy keeps in-frame clones and lacks some. Of about 160,000 clones in the sample, more than 80% were seen once. The CDR3 length is 15 residues. Trimming removed 4 bases from V and 4 bases from J, with 16 bases in between. In germline, CDR1 is SGHTA, CDR2 FQGNSA. These data belong to a study of T cell responses to AZD1222 COVID-19 vaccine. This sequence joins TRBV7-2 and TRBJ1-2, with D possibly matching TRBD1 (6 bases). This TCR was recovered from an adult who received the AZD1222 COVID-19 vaccine. Sequencing used peripheral blood, obtained 28 days after the second AZD1222 dose. The DNA of the CDR3 is TGTGCCAGCAGCTCCCAGGGGTCTCGAAGCTATGGCTACACCTTC. It translates to CASSSQGSRSYGYTF.